A selection of T cell receptor beta chains follows, all from one sample in a study of siplizumab effects on memory and regulatory T cells. Data came from immunoSEQ multiplex PCR; TCRdb stores just in-frame clones and leaves some out. The table lists about 60,000 clones, 70% to 90% of them singletons. Sequencing was performed on memory CD4+ T cells sorted from blood. The receptors here all came from a human donor in good health. Both conserved end residues are part of each CDR3. A D gene is named only where the DNA matches it firmly. Some rows have no size entry. The others give once, few or many, or a class for an expanded clone.

j_gene | abundance | d_gene | v_gene | CDR3nt | CDR3aa
TRBJ2-1 | . | . | TRBV5-4 | TGTGCCAGCAGCTTGGATCAGGGGCCCCACAATGAGCAGTTCTTC | CASSLDQGPHNEQFF
TRBJ2-6 | . | . | TRBV25-1 | TGTGCCAGCAGTGAATCCGGACAAGGGGGGGCCAACGTCCTGACTTTC | CASSESGQGGANVLTF
TRBJ2-7 | . | . | TRBV7-8 | TGTGCCAGCAGCTATGTAGGTTACGAGCAGTACTTC | CASSYVGYEQYF
TRBJ1-2 | . | TRBD1 | TRBV5-1 | TGCGCCAGCTCGCGACAGGGTCTCGGGTATGGCTACACCTTC | CASSRQGLGYGYTF
TRBJ1-1 | once | . | TRBV27 | TGTGCCAGCACCCCACGGGTTAGCACTGAAGCTTTCTTT | CASTPRVSTEAFF
TRBJ2-7 | . | . | TRBV11-2 | TGTGCCAGCAGTATCCGATTACCGGGCACTATGTTCCGCGAGCAGTACTTC | CASSIRLPGTMFREQYF
TRBJ1-1 | . | TRBD1 | TRBV6-6 | TGTGCCAGCAGCGATAAAAGGGGGCGGACTGAAGCTTTCTTT | CASSDKRGRTEAFF
TRBJ2-1 | once | TRBD2 | TRBV19 | TGTGCCAGTAGTATCCTCAAGCTAGCGGGAGACAGTGAGCAGTTCTTC | CASSILKLAGDSEQFF
TRBJ2-7 | . | . | TRBV28 | TGTGCCACCTCGGGACACCCTTCCTACGAGCAGTACTTC | CATSGHPSYEQYF
TRBJ2-7 | few | . | TRBV7-2 | TGTGCCAGCAGCCCAACCCCGGGCTTCGAGTCCTACGAGCAGTACTTC | CASSPTPGFESYEQYF
TRBJ2-7 | once | . | TRBV7-2 | TGTGCCAGCAGCTTAAACGGACAGCACTACGAGCAGTACTTC | CASSLNGQHYEQYF
TRBJ2-5 | few | . | TRBV4-1 | TGCGCCAGCAGCCCCGCAGACGGGGTGGAGACCCAGTACTTC | CASSPADGVETQYF
TRBJ1-2 | . | . | TRBV19 | TGTGCCAGTATTATGGGCGGATCCTATGGCTACACCTTC | CASIMGGSYGYTF
TRBJ2-5 | . | . | TRBV18 | TGTGCCAGCTCACCACCGGGGCCAGCCGGGGAGACCCAGTACTTC | CASSPPGPAGETQYF
TRBJ1-5 | . | . | TRBV27 | TGTGCCAGCAGTTTCCTCTCTAAGGGGAATCAGCCCCAGCATTTT | CASSFLSKGNQPQHF
TRBJ2-1 | few | TRBD2 | TRBV11-2 | TGTGCCAGCAGCTCAAGAGCGGGGGGGAATGAGCAGTTCTTC | CASSSRAGGNEQFF
TRBJ2-7 | . | . | TRBV7-9 | TGTGCCAGCAGCTTAGAGGTGAGGGGTACGGGTACCTACGAGCAGTACTTC | CASSLEVRGTGTYEQYF
TRBJ2-4 | once | . | TRBV10-3 | TGTGCCATCAGTGAGTCGATTGAGAACATTCAGTACTTC | CAISESIENIQYF
TRBJ2-7 | . | TRBD1 | TRBV7-9 | TGTGCCAGCAGCGCTAGTCCCGGGACAGGGCCCTACGAGCAGTACTTC | CASSASPGTGPYEQYF
TRBJ2-1 | . | TRBD2 | TRBV27 | TGTGCCAGCAGTTCCCGACTTAGCGGGAGCTCCTACAATGAGCAGTTCTTC | CASSSRLSGSSYNEQFF
TRBJ2-7 | . | TRBD2 | TRBV7-9 | TGTGCCAGCAGCGCACCTAAGCGGGGAATCTACGAGCAGTACTTC | CASSAPKRGIYEQYF
TRBJ2-7 | . | . | TRBV21-1 | TGTGCCAGCAGCCTTGAGACAGGACCGCGCCACTTC | CASSLETGPRHF
TRBJ2-3 | . | . | TRBV6-6 | TGTGCCAGCAGTTACCCCCCGGCGGGGAGCACAGATACGCAGTATTTT | CASSYPPAGSTDTQYF
TRBJ1-2 | . | TRBD1 | TRBV6-5 | TGTGCCAGCAGGGAGCCGGGACAGGGCTATGGCTACACCTTC | CASREPGQGYGYTF
TRBJ2-5 | . | . | TRBV5-5 | TGTGCCAGCAGCTTCCAGGCAGTACAAGAGACCCAGTACTTC | CASSFQAVQETQYF
TRBJ1-1 | . | . | TRBV4-1 | TGCGCCAGCAGCTACGAAGGTCTGAACACTGAAGCTTTCTTT | CASSYEGLNTEAFF
TRBJ1-4 | . | . | TRBV19 | TGTGCCAGTAGCCCTTTAGAAAGCCGGGGCGAAAAACTGTTTTTT | CASSPLESRGEKLFF
TRBJ2-2 | . | TRBD2 | TRBV7-3 | TGTGCCAGCAGCCCCACTAGCGGGAGTGGGGAGCTGTTTTTT | CASSPTSGSGELFF
TRBJ2-1 | . | TRBD2 | TRBV6-1 | TGTGCCAGCAGTGGCTTAGCGGGAGGATTGGGCAATAAGCAGTTCTTC | CASSGLAGGLGNKQFF
TRBJ1-2 | . | . | TRBV7-9 | TGTGCCAGCAGTAGGTCGACCGTGGCAGTCCATGGCTACACCTTC | CASSRSTVAVHGYTF